The source of this T cell receptor (beta chain) is a study of control samples from healthy donors and cancer patients. Libraries were prepared by immunoSEQ multiplex PCR; TCRdb keeps only in-frame clonotypes and omits some of them. The data contain approximately 100,000 clones, about 81% of them singletons. Trimming stripped 10 bases from V and 3 bases from J, with 17 bases between. The CDR3 consists of 14 residues. The germline gives CDR1 LNHDA, CDR2 SQIVND (reference sequence). The material sequenced was PBMCs. The sequence was collected from a man aged 70-80 years with lung cancer. The J gene is TRBJ2-3, the V gene TRBV19, with D possibly matching TRBD1 (6 bases). CDR3 coding DNA: TGTGCCACTTCTGGGTGGGGGCGGACAGATACGCAGTATTTT. Translation gives CATSGWGRTDTQYF. The full variable domain, with the rest looked up from reference TRBV19 and TRBJ2-3, is DGGITQSPKYLFRKEGQNVTLSCEQNLNHDAMYWYRQDPGQGLRLIYYSQIVNDFQKGDIAEGYSVSREKKESFPLTVTSAQKNPTAFYLCATSGWGRTDTQYFGPGTRLTVL.